This T cell receptor beta chain came from a study of blood T cell repertoires in COVID-19. In the study overall: Samples of COVID-19 (acute and convalescent) were obtained from the United States, Italy and Spain. Nucleic acid was either cDNA or gDNA, and it came from T cells, B-cell-depleted T cells, or PBMCs.

The ends were cut back, 3 bases at V and 8 bases at J, with 21 bases in the middle. CDR3 length equals 16 residues. Germline V lookup: CDR1 SGDLS, CDR2 YYNGEE. Generated by immunoSEQ multiplex PCR, the TCRdb table keeps only in-frame clones and is missing some. The sample records over 200,000 clones, more than 85% being singletons. Material: peripheral blood. This chain joins TRBV9 and TRBJ2-1; D may be TRBD1 (6 bases). The sequence derives from a man between 40 and 49 years old with active or convalescent COVID-19. As DNA, the CDR3 is TGTGCCAGCAGCGCCCGCAGGGGAGAGGGTGCGGATGAGCAGTTCTTC. Translating gives CASSARRGEGADEQFF.